This T cell receptor beta chain was obtained from a study of blood T cell repertoires in COVID-19. Authors' data handling: From reference gene primer amplification, estimates of nucleated cell counts were derived. Only in-frame clones appear in the TCRdb table, and some are missing; sequencing was by immunoSEQ multiplex PCR. V and J calls and clone size follow that table, whereas D and trimming were derived from the DNA. This sample yields 150,000 to 200,000 clones, of which 80% to 90% are seen a single time; about a tenth belongs to the top ten. The sequence derives from a woman aged 60-75 years with COVID-19, enrolled during active disease. The sequenced sample consisted of peripheral blood.

CDR3 sequence (DNA): TGTGCCAGCAGCATGCATAGAGCTGAAGCTTTCTTT. Encoded protein: CASSMHRAEAFF. This chain links TRBV7-2 with TRBJ1-1, with D unresolved. The ends were cut back, 5 bases at V and 6 bases at J, with 10 bases in the middle. The CDR3 is 12 residues long. CDR1 and CDR2 from the germline V gene are SGHTA and FQGNSA.